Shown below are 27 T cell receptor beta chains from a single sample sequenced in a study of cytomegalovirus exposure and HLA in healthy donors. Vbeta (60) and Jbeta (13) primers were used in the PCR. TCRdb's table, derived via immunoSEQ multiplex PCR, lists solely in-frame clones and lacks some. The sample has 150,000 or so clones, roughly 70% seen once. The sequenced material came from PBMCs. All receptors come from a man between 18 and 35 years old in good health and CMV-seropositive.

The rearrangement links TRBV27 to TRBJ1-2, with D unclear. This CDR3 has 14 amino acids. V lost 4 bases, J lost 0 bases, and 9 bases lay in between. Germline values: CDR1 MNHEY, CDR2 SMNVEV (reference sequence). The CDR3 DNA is TGTGCCAGCAGTTATCAAAATTCTAACTATGGCTACACCTTC. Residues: CASSYQNSNYGYTF.

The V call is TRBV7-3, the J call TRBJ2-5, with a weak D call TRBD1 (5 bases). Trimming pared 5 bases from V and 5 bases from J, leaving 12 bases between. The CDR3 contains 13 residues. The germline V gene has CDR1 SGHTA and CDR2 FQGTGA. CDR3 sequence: CASSQQGRETQYF. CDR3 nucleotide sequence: TGTGCCAGCAGCCAGCAGGGTAGGGAGACCCAGTACTTC.

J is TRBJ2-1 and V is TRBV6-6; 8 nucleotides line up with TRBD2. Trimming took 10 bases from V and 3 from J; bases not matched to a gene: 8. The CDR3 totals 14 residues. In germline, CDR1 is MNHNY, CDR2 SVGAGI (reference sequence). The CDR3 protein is CATRTGGGYNEQFF. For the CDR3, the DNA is TGTGCCACCCGGACGGGAGGGGGCTACAATGAGCAGTTCTTC.

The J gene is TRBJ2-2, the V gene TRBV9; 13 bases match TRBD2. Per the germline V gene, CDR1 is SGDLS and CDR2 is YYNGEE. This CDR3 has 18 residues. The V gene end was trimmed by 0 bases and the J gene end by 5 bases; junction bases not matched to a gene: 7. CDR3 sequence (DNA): TGTGCCAGCAGCGTAGTTCCGACTAGCGGGAGGTGGACCGGGGAGCTGTTTTTT. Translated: CASSVVPTSGRWTGELFF.

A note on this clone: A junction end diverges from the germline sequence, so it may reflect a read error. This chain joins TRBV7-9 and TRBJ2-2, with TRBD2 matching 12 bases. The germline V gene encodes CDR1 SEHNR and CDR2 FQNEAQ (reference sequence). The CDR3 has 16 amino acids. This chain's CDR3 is CASSLAGGPGTGELFF. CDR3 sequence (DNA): TGTGCCAGCAGCCTAGCGGGGGGGCCGGGCACCGGGGAGCTGTTTTTT.

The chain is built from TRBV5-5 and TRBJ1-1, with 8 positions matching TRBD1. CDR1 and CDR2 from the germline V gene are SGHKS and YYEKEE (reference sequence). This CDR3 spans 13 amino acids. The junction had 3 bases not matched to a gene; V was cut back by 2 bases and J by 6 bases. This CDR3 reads CASSLMDRAEAFF. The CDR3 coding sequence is TGTGCCAGCAGCTTAATGGACAGGGCTGAAGCTTTCTTT.

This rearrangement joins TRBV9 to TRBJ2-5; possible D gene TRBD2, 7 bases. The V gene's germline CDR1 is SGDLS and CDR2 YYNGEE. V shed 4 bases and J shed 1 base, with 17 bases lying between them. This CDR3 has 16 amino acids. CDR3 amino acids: CASSRGGGLGQETQYF. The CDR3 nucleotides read TGTGCCAGCAGCAGAGGGGGGGGCCTGGGCCAAGAGACCCAGTACTTC.

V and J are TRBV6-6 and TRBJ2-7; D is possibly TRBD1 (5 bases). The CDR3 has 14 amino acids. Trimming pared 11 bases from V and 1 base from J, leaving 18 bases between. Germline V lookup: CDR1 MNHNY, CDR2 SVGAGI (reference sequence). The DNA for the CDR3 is TGTGCCGTTGGGAAGGCAGGGAAATCCTACGAGCAGTACTTC. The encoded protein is CAVGKAGKSYEQYF.

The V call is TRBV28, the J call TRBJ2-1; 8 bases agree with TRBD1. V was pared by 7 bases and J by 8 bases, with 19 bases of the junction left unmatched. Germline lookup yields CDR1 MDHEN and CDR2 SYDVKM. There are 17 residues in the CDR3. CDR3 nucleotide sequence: TGTGCCAGCATTACCGTCGGACAGGGCCCCAAATTGGATGAGCAGTTCTTC. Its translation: CASITVGQGPKLDEQFF.

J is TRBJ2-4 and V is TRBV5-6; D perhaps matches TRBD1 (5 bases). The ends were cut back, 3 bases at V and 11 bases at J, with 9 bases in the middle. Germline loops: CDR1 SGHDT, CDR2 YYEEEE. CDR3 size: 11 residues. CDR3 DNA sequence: TGTGCCAGCAGCTCAGGGTTCTTTCAGTACTTC. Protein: CASSSGFFQYF.

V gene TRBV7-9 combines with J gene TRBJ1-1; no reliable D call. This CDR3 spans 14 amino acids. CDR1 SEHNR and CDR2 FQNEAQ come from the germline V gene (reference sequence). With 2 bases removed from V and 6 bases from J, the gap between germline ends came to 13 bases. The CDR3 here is CASSLREGTSEAFF. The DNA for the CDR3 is TGTGCCAGCAGCTTAAGGGAGGGAACATCTGAAGCTTTCTTT.

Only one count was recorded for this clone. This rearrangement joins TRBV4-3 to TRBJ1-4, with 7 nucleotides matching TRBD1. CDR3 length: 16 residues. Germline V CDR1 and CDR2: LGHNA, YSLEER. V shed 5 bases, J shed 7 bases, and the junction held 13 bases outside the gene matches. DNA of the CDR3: TGCGCCAGCAGCAAATACCAGGGGGTGTCGGGTGAAAAACTGTTTTTT. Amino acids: CASSKYQGVSGEKLFF.

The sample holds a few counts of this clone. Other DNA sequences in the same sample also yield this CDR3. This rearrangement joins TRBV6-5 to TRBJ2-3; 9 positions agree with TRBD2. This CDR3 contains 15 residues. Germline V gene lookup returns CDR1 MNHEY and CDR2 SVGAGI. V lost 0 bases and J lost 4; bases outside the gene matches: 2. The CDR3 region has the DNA TGTGCCAGCAGTTACTCGGCGGGAGGGGCAGATACGCAGTATTTT. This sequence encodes CASSYSAGGADTQYF.

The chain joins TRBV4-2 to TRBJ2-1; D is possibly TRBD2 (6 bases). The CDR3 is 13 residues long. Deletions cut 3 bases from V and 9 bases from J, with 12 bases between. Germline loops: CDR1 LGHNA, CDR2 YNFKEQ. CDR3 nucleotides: TGTGCCAGCAGCCAGCCGGGGGTGGCTGAGCAGTTCTTC. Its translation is CASSQPGVAEQFF.

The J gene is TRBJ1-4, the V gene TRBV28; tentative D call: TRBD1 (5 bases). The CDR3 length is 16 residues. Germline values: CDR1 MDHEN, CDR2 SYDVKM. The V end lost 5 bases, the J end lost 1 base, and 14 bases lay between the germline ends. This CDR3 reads CASSNGGDGTNEKLFF. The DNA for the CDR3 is TGTGCCAGCAGTAACGGGGGTGACGGAACTAATGAAAAACTGTTTTTT.

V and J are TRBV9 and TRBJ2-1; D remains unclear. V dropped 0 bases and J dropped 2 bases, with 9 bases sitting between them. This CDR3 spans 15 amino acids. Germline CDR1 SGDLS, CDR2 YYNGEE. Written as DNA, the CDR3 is TGTGCCAGCAGCGTAGTAGACACCCCCTACAATGAGCAGTTCTTC. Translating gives CASSVVDTPYNEQFF. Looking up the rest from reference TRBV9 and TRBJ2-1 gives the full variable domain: DSGVTQTPKHLITATGQRVTLRCSPRSGDLSVYWYQQSLDQGLQFLIQYYNGEERAKGNILERFSAQQFPDLHSELNLSSLELGDSALYFCASSVVDTPYNEQFFGPGTRLTVL.

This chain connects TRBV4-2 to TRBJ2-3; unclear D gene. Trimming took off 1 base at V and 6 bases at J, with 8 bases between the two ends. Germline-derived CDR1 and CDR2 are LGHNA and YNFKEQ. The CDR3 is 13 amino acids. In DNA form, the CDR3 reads TGTGCCAGCAGCCAAGCCAATCGGGATACGCAGTATTTT. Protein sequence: CASSQANRDTQYF.

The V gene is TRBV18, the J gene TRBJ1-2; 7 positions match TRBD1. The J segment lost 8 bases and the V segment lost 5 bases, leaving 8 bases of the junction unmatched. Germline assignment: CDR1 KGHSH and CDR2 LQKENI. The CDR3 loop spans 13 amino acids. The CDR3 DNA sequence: TGTGCCAGCTCATTACAGGGGCCCGGGGGCTACACCTTC. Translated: CASSLQGPGGYTF.

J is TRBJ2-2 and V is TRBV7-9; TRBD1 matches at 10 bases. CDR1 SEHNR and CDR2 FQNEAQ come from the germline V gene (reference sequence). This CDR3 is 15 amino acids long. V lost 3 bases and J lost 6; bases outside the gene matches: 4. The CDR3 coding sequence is TGTGCCAGCAGCTTGGGGACAGGGGCGGCCGGGGAGCTGTTTTTT. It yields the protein CASSLGTGAAGELFF.

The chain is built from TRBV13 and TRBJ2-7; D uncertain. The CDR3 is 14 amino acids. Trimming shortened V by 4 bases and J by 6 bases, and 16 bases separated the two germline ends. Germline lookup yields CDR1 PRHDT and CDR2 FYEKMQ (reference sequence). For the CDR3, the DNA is TGTGCCAGCAGCTCTAGAAGCCCTCCGGGCGAGCAGTACTTC. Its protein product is CASSSRSPPGEQYF.

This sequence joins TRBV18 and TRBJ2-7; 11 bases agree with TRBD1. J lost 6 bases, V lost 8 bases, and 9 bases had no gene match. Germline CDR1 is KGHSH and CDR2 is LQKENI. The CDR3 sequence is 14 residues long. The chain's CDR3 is CASRNRDRGVEQYF. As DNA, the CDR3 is TGTGCCAGCAGGAACCGGGACAGGGGGGTCGAGCAGTACTTC.

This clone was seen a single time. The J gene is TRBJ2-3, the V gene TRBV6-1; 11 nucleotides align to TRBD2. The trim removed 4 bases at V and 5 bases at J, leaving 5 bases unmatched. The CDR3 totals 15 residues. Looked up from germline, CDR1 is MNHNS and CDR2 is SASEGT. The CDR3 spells CASSVAGGQGDTQYF. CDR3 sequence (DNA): TGTGCCAGCAGTGTAGCGGGGGGGCAGGGAGATACGCAGTATTTT.

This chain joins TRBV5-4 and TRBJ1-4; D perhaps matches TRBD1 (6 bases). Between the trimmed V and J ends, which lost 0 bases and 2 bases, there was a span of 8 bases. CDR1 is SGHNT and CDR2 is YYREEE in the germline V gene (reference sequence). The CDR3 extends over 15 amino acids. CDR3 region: CASSLDRATNEKLFF. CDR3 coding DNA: TGTGCCAGCAGCTTGGACAGGGCGACTAATGAAAAACTGTTTTTT.

As DNA, the CDR3 is TGTGCCACCAGCAGAGTTTTCCCCGGCGGAACGCAGTATTTT. This encodes CATSRVFPGGTQYF. The V call is TRBV15, the J call TRBJ2-3; D ambiguous. V gave up 1 base and J gave up 9 bases, with 14 bases separating them. The CDR3 contains 14 residues. Germline V gives CDR1 LNHNV, CDR2 YYDKDF (reference sequence).

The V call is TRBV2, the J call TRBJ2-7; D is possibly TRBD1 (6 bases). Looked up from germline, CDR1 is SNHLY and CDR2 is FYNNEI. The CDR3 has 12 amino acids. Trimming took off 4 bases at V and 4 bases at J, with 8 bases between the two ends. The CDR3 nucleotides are TGTGCCAGCAGTGCTACAGGGTACGAGCAGTACTTC. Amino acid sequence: CASSATGYEQYF.

The CDR3 protein is CASSLAGATGELFF. CDR3 bases: TGTGCCAGCAGCTTAGCGGGAGCCACCGGGGAGCTGTTTTTT. J is TRBJ2-2 and V is TRBV7-9, with D tentatively TRBD2 (5 bases). V lost 0 bases, J lost 4 bases, and 6 bases lay in between. CDR3 length: 14 residues. Germline CDR1 and CDR2: SEHNR and FQNEAQ (reference sequence).

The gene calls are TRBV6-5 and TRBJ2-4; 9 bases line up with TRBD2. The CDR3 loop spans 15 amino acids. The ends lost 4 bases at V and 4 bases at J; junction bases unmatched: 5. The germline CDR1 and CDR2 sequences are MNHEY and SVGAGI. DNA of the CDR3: TGTGCCAGCAGTTCCCCGGGACTAGCAAAAAACATTCAGTACTTC. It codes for CASSSPGLAKNIQYF.